Presented here are 11 T cell receptor beta chains from one specimen sequenced in a study of OX40 agonist ivuxolimab in advanced cancers. The repertoire was sequenced with immunoSEQ multiplex PCR; TCRdb's copy has only in-frame clones and lacks some. The sample includes over 95,000 clones, about 96% of them seen just once. The specimen was CD4+ or CD8+ T cells sorted from blood, collected in a trial of the OX40 agonist ivuxolimab. The receptors come from an adult with an advanced solid tumor such as melanoma, head and neck, liver or kidney cancer.

This chain joins TRBV19 and TRBJ2-1, with TRBD2 matching 8 bases. V lost 3 bases, J lost 1 base, and 8 bases stayed unmatched. The germline V gene encodes CDR1 LNHDA and CDR2 SQIVND (reference sequence). The CDR3 sequence is 17 residues long. The CDR3 bases are TGTGCCAGTAGTATCCTCCCCTTAGCGGGGTCCTACAATGAGCAGTTCTTC. This sequence encodes CASSILPLAGSYNEQFF.

The chain combines TRBV5-8 with TRBJ2-7; D remains ambiguous. V was cut by 1 base and J by 4 bases, with 9 bases left in between. The CDR3 contains 13 residues. CDR1 is SGHTS and CDR2 is YDEGEE in the germline V gene. In DNA, the CDR3 is TGTGCCAGCAGCTTGCGGACGACATACGAGCAGTACTTC. This encodes CASSLRTTYEQYF.

CDR3 coding DNA: TGTGCCAGCAGTTTATCCAACAATGAGCAGTTCTTC. It specifies CASSLSNNEQFF. This chain uses TRBV28 with TRBJ2-1; D ambiguous. The germline V gene encodes CDR1 MDHEN and CDR2 SYDVKM. CDR3 length equals 12 residues. V was clipped by 1 base and J by 5 bases, with 3 bases between them. Supplemented by reference TRBV28 and TRBJ2-1, the full variable domain reads DVKVTQSSRYLVKRTGEKVFLECVQDMDHENMFWYRQDPGLGLRLIYFSYDVKMKEKGDIPEGYSVSREKKERFSLILESASTNQTSMYLCASSLSNNEQFFGPGTRLTVL.

The chain links TRBV21-1 to TRBJ1-6. TRBV21-1 is marked as a pseudogene. CDR3 length: 15 amino acids. DNA of the CDR3: TGTGCCAGCAGCAAAGTAGGAGGGGTGTATTCACCCCTCCACTTT. This gives the protein CASSKVGGVYSPLHF.

This chain connects TRBV5-6 to TRBJ1-1; tentative D call: TRBD1 (5 bases). V was cut by 2 bases and J by 3 bases, with 14 bases left in between. The CDR3 totals 15 residues. Germline values: CDR1 SGHDT, CDR2 YYEEEE. The CDR3 region has the DNA TGTGCCAGCAGCTTCGGGTTTCGGGGGGACACTGAAGCTTTCTTT. Residues: CASSFGFRGDTEAFF.

The V and J genes are TRBV19 and TRBJ2-3; 7 positions agree with TRBD1. Per germline, CDR1 LNHDA and CDR2 SQIVND (reference sequence). V shed 5 bases and J 5 bases; nucleotides not matched to a gene: 10. The CDR3 has 15 amino acids. CDR3 protein: CASSLSTGLKDTQYF. The CDR3 nucleotides read TGTGCCAGTAGTTTGTCGACAGGGTTAAAAGATACGCAGTATTTT.

The rearrangement joins TRBV4-2 to TRBJ2-1; TRBD2 might be the D (6 bases). V gave up 0 bases and J gave up 3 bases, with 9 bases separating them. This CDR3 is built from 15 residues. Germline V gene lookup returns CDR1 LGHNA and CDR2 YNFKEQ. The CDR3 DNA sequence: TGTGCCAGCAGCCAAGATAGGGACTTCTACAATGAGCAGTTCTTC. Translating gives CASSQDRDFYNEQFF.

This chain uses TRBV27 with TRBJ2-3; D unresolved. This CDR3 is 16 amino acids long. V shed 5 bases and J shed 2 bases, with 17 bases lying between them. Looked up from germline, CDR1 is MNHEY and CDR2 is SMNVEV (reference sequence). The CDR3 sequence is CASSIRRELLTDTQYF. The CDR3 bases are TGTGCCAGCAGTATAAGGAGAGAGTTGCTCACAGATACGCAGTATTTT.

The chain links TRBV6-6 to TRBJ2-7; D gene unclear. The ends were cut back, 6 bases at V and 6 bases at J, with 9 bases in the middle. From germline, CDR1 is MNHNY and CDR2 SVGAGI (reference sequence). The CDR3 loop spans 11 amino acids. The CDR3 loop is CASRNEIEQYF. CDR3 coding DNA: TGTGCCAGCAGAAACGAGATCGAGCAGTACTTC.

A single count supports this clone. This rearrangement joins TRBV5-1 to TRBJ2-1; D might be TRBD1 or TRBD2, each matching 5 bases. The CDR3 sequence is 16 residues long. The germline CDR1 and CDR2 sequences are SGHRS and YFSETQ. Trimming took 0 bases from V and 0 from J, leaving 10 bases between them. As DNA, the CDR3 is TGCGCCAGCAGCTTGGGGGACCGCAGCTCCTACAATGAGCAGTTCTTC. It specifies CASSLGDRSSYNEQFF.

V and J are TRBV7-3 and TRBJ2-1; 11 bases are shared with TRBD1. Trimming at V came to 3 bases and at J to 7 bases, leaving 5 bases not matched to a gene. The CDR3 runs to 15 residues. Germline V gives CDR1 SGHTA, CDR2 FQGTGA. In nucleotides, the CDR3 is TGTGCCAGCAGCTTTGACGGGACAGGGGGAAATGAGCAGTTCTTC. Its translation is CASSFDGTGGNEQFF.